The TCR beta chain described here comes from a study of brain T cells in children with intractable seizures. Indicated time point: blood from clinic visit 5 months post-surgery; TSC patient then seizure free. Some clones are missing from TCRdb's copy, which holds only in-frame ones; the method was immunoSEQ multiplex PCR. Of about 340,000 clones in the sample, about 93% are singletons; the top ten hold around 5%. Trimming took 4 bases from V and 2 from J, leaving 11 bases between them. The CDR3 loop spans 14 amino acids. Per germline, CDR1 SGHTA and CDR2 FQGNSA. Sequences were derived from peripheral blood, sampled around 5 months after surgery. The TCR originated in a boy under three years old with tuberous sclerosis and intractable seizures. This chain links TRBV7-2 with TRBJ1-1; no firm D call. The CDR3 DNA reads TGTGCCAGCAGCTCTCTGGAGGGTAACACTGAAGCTTTCTTT. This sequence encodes CASSSLEGNTEAFF.